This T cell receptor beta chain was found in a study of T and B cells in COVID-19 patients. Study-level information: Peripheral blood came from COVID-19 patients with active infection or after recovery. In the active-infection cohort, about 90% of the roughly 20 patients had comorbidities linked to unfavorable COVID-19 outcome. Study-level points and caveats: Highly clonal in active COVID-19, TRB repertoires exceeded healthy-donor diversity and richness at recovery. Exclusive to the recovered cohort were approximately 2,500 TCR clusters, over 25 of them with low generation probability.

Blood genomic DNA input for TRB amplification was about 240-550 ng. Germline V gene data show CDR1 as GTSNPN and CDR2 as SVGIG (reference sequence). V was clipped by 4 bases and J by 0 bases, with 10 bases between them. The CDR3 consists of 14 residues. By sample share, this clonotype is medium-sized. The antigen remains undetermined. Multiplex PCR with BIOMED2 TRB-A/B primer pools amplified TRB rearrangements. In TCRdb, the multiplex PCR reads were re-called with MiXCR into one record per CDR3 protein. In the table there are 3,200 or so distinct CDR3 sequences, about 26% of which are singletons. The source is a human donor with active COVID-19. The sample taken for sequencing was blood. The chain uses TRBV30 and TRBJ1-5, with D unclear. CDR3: CAWTPRDSNQPQHF. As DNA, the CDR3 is TGTGCCTGGACTCCCCGGGATAGCAATCAGCCCCAGCATTTT.